This is a list of T cell receptor beta chains from one sample in a study of blood T cell repertoires in COVID-19. Method: immunoSEQ multiplex PCR; TCRdb's copy keeps in-frame clones and lacks some. This table holds some 300,000 clones, about 90% found once. Sequenced input: peripheral blood. These receptors all come from a woman aged 45 to 65 with COVID-19, enrolled during active disease. Both conserved end residues are part of each CDR3. Fields, in order: J gene, V gene, clone size, D gene, CDR3 protein, CDR3 DNA. D genes are given only for firm matches. Clone size appears in some rows only: once, few, many, or a class for an expanded clone.

TRBJ1-6,TRBV5-4,.,TRBD1,CASSSGSVAGGINSPLHF,TGTGCCAGCAGTTCTGGGAGTGTGGCAGGGGGCATTAATTCACCCCTCCACTTT
TRBJ1-4,TRBV4-1,.,TRBD1,CASHRSGQLNEKLFF,TGCGCCAGCCACAGGTCGGGACAGCTTAATGAAAAACTGTTTTTT
TRBJ2-7,TRBV19,.,.,CASSSARGSYEQYF,TGTGCCAGTAGTAGCGCTAGGGGGTCCTACGAGCAGTACTTC
TRBJ2-5,TRBV3-1/TRBV3-2,.,TRBD1,CASSQEFRGPLKETQYF,TGTGCCAGCAGCCAAGAATTCAGGGGGCCTTTGAAAGAGACCCAGTACTTC
TRBJ2-7,TRBV3-1/TRBV3-2,.,TRBD2,CASSQDGRAGEQYF,TGTGCCAGCAGCCAGGACGGGAGGGCGGGGGAGCAGTACTTC
TRBJ1-2,TRBV10-3,.,TRBD1,CAIRGTIGGWYGYTF,TGTGCCATCAGGGGGACAATAGGGGGCTGGTATGGCTACACCTTC
TRBJ2-1,TRBV6-5,.,.,CATRRAGNEQFF,TGTGCCACCCGCAGAGCAGGCAATGAGCAGTTCTTC
TRBJ1-5,TRBV4-1,.,TRBD1,CASSQPSGGTGGNQPQHF,TGCGCCAGCAGCCAGCCCTCAGGGGGCACAGGCGGCAATCAGCCCCAGCATTTT
TRBJ2-7,TRBV10-3,few,.,CAITKDTYYEQYF,TGTGCCATCACCAAAGACACCTACTACGAGCAGTACTTC
TRBJ2-3,TRBV6-5,.,TRBD2,CASSYSELAGADTQYF,TGTGCCAGCAGTTACTCCGAACTAGCGGGAGCCGATACGCAGTATTTT
TRBJ1-1,TRBV30,.,TRBD1,CAWSGTGEAFF,TGTGCCTGGAGTGGGACAGGGGAAGCTTTCTTT
TRBJ2-7,TRBV6-5,.,TRBD1,CASRGQGLYEQYF,TGTGCCAGCAGGGGACAGGGTTTGTACGAGCAGTACTTC
TRBJ1-4,TRBV7-9,.,TRBD1,CASSLGTGDRLFF,TGTGCCAGCAGCTTAGGGACAGGTGATCGGCTGTTTTTT
TRBJ2-1,TRBV7-9,.,TRBD2,CASSLAAGGPHNEQFF,TGTGCCAGCAGCTTAGCGGCGGGAGGGCCCCACAATGAGCAGTTCTTC
TRBJ2-3,TRBV29-1,.,TRBD1,CSVTGTGRTDTQYF,TGCAGCGTCACCGGGACAGGAAGAACAGATACGCAGTATTTT
TRBJ2-1,TRBV4-3,.,.,CASSQDHGGGFGDEQFF,TGCGCCAGCAGCCAAGATCATGGAGGGGGCTTCGGCGATGAGCAGTTCTTC
TRBJ2-5,TRBV4-2,.,TRBD2,CASSGGRLASPETQYF,TGTGCCAGCAGCGGGGGGAGACTAGCGTCTCCGGAGACCCAGTACTTC
TRBJ1-2,TRBV10-1,.,TRBD1,CAIYRGLNYGYTF,TGCGCCATATACAGGGGGCTTAACTATGGCTACACCTTC
TRBJ2-7,TRBV28,few,TRBD1,CASSTPGTGGGEQYF,TGTGCCAGCAGTACGCCCGGGACAGGGGGCGGCGAGCAGTACTTC
TRBJ2-3,TRBV30,.,.,CAWRRERNTDTQYF,TGTGCCTGGAGAAGGGAGCGGAACACAGATACGCAGTATTTT
TRBJ2-3,TRBV3-1/TRBV3-2,.,.,CASSHGGSGTDTQYF,TGTGCCAGCAGCCACGGGGGAAGCGGCACAGATACGCAGTATTTT
TRBJ2-7,TRBV7-2,.,.,CASSLVTTAYEQYF,TGTGCCAGCAGCTTAGTGACTACGGCCTACGAGCAGTACTTC
TRBJ1-3,TRBV10-3,.,.,CAISEFSGAGNTIYF,TGTGCCATCAGTGAGTTTTCAGGGGCCGGAAACACCATATATTTT
TRBJ1-1,TRBV7-9,few,.,CASSLVLVDTEAFF,TGTGCCAGCAGCTTAGTATTGGTAGACACTGAAGCTTTCTTT
TRBJ2-3,TRBV7-9,.,.,CASSAGGDTQYF,TGTGCCAGCAGCGCCGGAGGGGATACGCAGTATTTT
TRBJ1-4,TRBV7-9,.,.,CASSSTGDRNEKLFF,TGTGCCAGCAGCTCGACGGGGGACCGAAATGAAAAACTGTTTTTT
TRBJ1-5,TRBV5-1,.,.,CASSLDGGNQPQHF,TGCGCCAGCAGCTTGGATGGCGGAAATCAGCCCCAGCATTTT
TRBJ2-5,TRBV11-2,.,TRBD2,CASSRGTSGLQETQYF,TGTGCCAGCAGCCGAGGGACTAGCGGGTTACAAGAGACCCAGTACTTC
TRBJ2-3,TRBV27,.,TRBD1,CASSLSVRTGPTDTQYF,TGTGCCAGCAGTTTATCGGTTCGGACAGGCCCCACAGATACGCAGTATTTT
TRBJ2-1,TRBV19,.,TRBD2,CASRHRLAGGSYNEQFF,TGTGCCAGTAGACACCGATTAGCGGGAGGCTCCTACAATGAGCAGTTCTTC